The rows below give T cell receptor beta chains drawn from one sample of a study of cytomegalovirus exposure and HLA in healthy donors. The method was immunoSEQ multiplex PCR; TCRdb's version includes in-frame clones alone and lacks a portion of them. The sample holds under 200,000 clones; roughly 84% are singletons and the top ten take about 6.8%. The sequenced sample was PBMCs. The source is a man between 45 and 60 years old in good health and CMV-seropositive. CDR3s include the opening cysteine and the closing phenylalanine or tryptophan. The D gene is left open where the match is weak. Size values are once, few and many counts, or a class for expanded clones, and some rows have none.

size	V	D	J	DNA	CDR3
.	TRBV5-1	.	TRBJ1-1	TGCGCCAGCAGCGCGGGCGTAATGAACACTGAAGCTTTCTTT	CASSAGVMNTEAFF
.	TRBV7-7	TRBD2	TRBJ2-1	TGTGCTAGCAGCTTGCCTCGTTGCGGGAGTCTGTACAATGAGCAGTTCTTC	CASSLPRCGSLYNEQFF
once	TRBV9	.	TRBJ1-3	TGTGCCAGCAGCGTAACAAGCGCCACTGGAAACACCATATATTTT	CASSVTSATGNTIYF
.	TRBV9	TRBD1	TRBJ2-7	TGTGCCAGCAGCGTACAGGGACAGGGGGCCTACGAGCAGTACTTC	CASSVQGQGAYEQYF
.	TRBV7-2	TRBD2	TRBJ2-1	TGTGCCAGCAGCTTAGTGGCGACTAGCGGCAATGAGCAGTTCTTC	CASSLVATSGNEQFF
.	TRBV29-1	.	TRBJ2-1	TGCAGCGTTGCCAACCTCGTACTACCGTTTACCATCTCCTACAATGAGCAGTTCTTC	CSVANLVLPFTISYNEQFF
.	TRBV9	TRBD1	TRBJ1-2	TGTGCCAGCAGCCCCAGGACAGGGACCTATGGCTACACCTTC	CASSPRTGTYGYTF
.	TRBV28	TRBD2	TRBJ2-1	TGTGCCAGCAGTGACCCCGGGACTAGCGGGAGAGGGGAGCAGTTCTTC	CASSDPGTSGRGEQFF
.	TRBV7-7	TRBD1	TRBJ2-1	TGTGCTAGCAGCCTGACCGGGACAGGGTTAAGAATCTTC	CASSLTGTGLRIF
.	TRBV5-4	.	TRBJ2-1	TGTGCCAGCAGCTCCCTGGGGGGGGCGGTGGGTGAGCAGTTCTTC	CASSSLGGAVGEQFF
.	TRBV10-3	.	TRBJ1-2	TGTGCCACCTCTGACAGAAAATGGGACTATGGCTACACCTTC	CATSDRKWDYGYTF
.	TRBV5-5	.	TRBJ2-7	TGTGCCAGCAGCTTGGTGAGTTACGAGCAGTACTTC	CASSLVSYEQYF
.	TRBV27	.	TRBJ1-3	TGTGCCAGCAGTCCGAGACAGAGCTCTGGAAACACCATATATTTT	CASSPRQSSGNTIYF
.	TRBV15	.	TRBJ2-5	TGTGCCACCAGCATTTTAGCACAGGGCGTCCGGGAGACCCAGTACTTC	CATSILAQGVRETQYF
once	TRBV5-1	.	TRBJ1-1	TGCGCCAGCAGCGTTAGGACTTTGGACACTGAAGCTTTCTTT	CASSVRTLDTEAFF
.	TRBV19	TRBD1	TRBJ1-6	TGTGCCAGTAGTGAGGCTTCAACAGGGGCTCCACCCCTCCACTTT	CASSEASTGAPPLHF
.	TRBV5-6	TRBD1	TRBJ2-7	TGTGCCAGCAGCCCCGACAGGGGACTCCTCCACGAGCAGTACTTC	CASSPDRGLLHEQYF
few	TRBV7-9	.	TRBJ2-5	TGTGCCAGCAGCCACGCAATCGGGTGGGAGACCCAGTACTTC	CASSHAIGWETQYF
.	TRBV7-6	.	TRBJ1-1	TGTGCCAGCAGCCCTGTTAGCGGAATGAACACTGAAGCTTTCTTT	CASSPVSGMNTEAFF
once	TRBV6-1	TRBD1	TRBJ1-5	TGTGCCAGCAGGATCGCGGACAGGGCGGATCAGCCCCAGCATTTT	CASRIADRADQPQHF
.	TRBV27	.	TRBJ2-7	TGTGCCAGTTCTGAGGGGGGGCTGTCCTACGAGCAGTACTTC	CASSEGGLSYEQYF
.	TRBV5-1	TRBD1	TRBJ1-6	TGCGCCAGCAGAACCGGGACAGGGGGCTATTATTCACCCCTCCACTTT	CASRTGTGGYYSPLHF
.	TRBV29-1	TRBD2	TRBJ2-1	TGCAGCGTTGAAGGGGATAGCGGGAGAACCGATGAGCAGTTCTTC	CSVEGDSGRTDEQFF
.	TRBV2	.	TRBJ2-3	TGTGCCAGCAAGCCTCAGGGGATAGGGACAGATACGCAGTATTTT	CASKPQGIGTDTQYF
.	TRBV5-1	.	TRBJ2-1	TGCGCCAGCAGCCGCCGGACAGGGACAAGCGGGAACAATGAGCAGTTCTTC	CASSRRTGTSGNNEQFF
.	TRBV5-1	.	TRBJ2-7	TGCGCCAGCAGCTTGGTAGGGGCGGACGTCTACGAGCAGTACTTC	CASSLVGADVYEQYF
.	TRBV7-2	TRBD2	TRBJ2-1	TGTGCCAGCAGCGGGACTAGCGGGAGCTACAATGAGCAGTTCTTC	CASSGTSGSYNEQFF
once	TRBV6-4	.	TRBJ2-2	TGTGCCAGCAAGCTAGACCCGAACACCGGGGAGCTGTTTTTT	CASKLDPNTGELFF
.	TRBV6-1	.	TRBJ1-5	TGTGCCAGCAGTGAAGGTTTCGGCAGGGGCAATCAGCCCCAGCATTTT	CASSEGFGRGNQPQHF
.	TRBV2	.	TRBJ2-5	TGTGCCAGCAGTCGGGACAACCAAGAGACCCAGTACTTC	CASSRDNQETQYF
.	TRBV11-2	.	TRBJ1-5	TGTGCCAGCAGCTTATGGGGGCCAGGGGAAGTGAGCCAGCCCCAGCATTTT	CASSLWGPGEVSQPQHF
.	TRBV11-2	TRBD2	TRBJ2-1	TGTGCCAGCAGCCCCTACGGGAGGGCTTCGAGCTCCTACAATGAGCAGTTCTTC	CASSPYGRASSSYNEQFF
.	TRBV11-2	.	TRBJ1-1	TGTGCCAGCAGCTTAGGGGACAACCGTAAGACTGAAGCTTTCTTT	CASSLGDNRKTEAFF
.	TRBV19	.	TRBJ1-2	TGTGCCAGTAGTACAGGCTATGGCTACACCTTC	CASSTGYGYTF
.	TRBV18	TRBD1	TRBJ2-3	TGTGCCAGCTCACCCCGGCAGGGGGCCAGCACAGATACGCAGTATTTT	CASSPRQGASTDTQYF
.	TRBV6-1	.	TRBJ2-2	TGTGCCAGCAGGGGCGCGCCTGGGAACACCGGGGAGCTGTTTTTT	CASRGAPGNTGELFF
.	TRBV11-3	TRBD2	TRBJ2-1	TGTGCCAGCAGCTCCGTAGCGGGAGCGGTTGAGCAGTTCTTC	CASSSVAGAVEQFF
.	TRBV10-3	TRBD2	TRBJ2-1	TGTGCCATCAGTGAGCCCCCCCCTAGCGGTGAGCAGTTCTTC	CAISEPPPSGEQFF
.	TRBV11-2	.	TRBJ1-1	TGTGCCAGCAGCTACCTTAACATGAACACTGAAGCTTTCTTT	CASSYLNMNTEAFF
.	TRBV29-1	.	TRBJ2-6	TGCAGCGTTGTTGGGGACACTAGCTCTGGGGCCAACGTCCTGACTTTC	CSVVGDTSSGANVLTF
.	TRBV19	.	TRBJ1-5	TGTGCCAGTAGTACCGCCAAGGGCCTACGGGACAATCAGCCCCAGCATTTT	CASSTAKGLRDNQPQHF
.	TRBV11-2	.	TRBJ2-2	TGTGCCAGCAGCTCATCCAACACCGGGGAGCTGTTTTTT	CASSSSNTGELFF
.	TRBV4-1	TRBD1	TRBJ1-2	TGCGCCAGCAGCCAAGATGACAGGGGTGTCTATGGCTACACCTTC	CASSQDDRGVYGYTF
.	TRBV29-1	.	TRBJ2-2	TGCAGCGTTGGGTCCAGGGGCGGGGAGCTGTTTTTT	CSVGSRGGELFF
.	TRBV5-1	.	TRBJ1-2	TGCGCCAGCAGCCCCACGACGACAGGCCTCTATGGCTACACCTTC	CASSPTTTGLYGYTF